This TCR beta chain is drawn from a study of T cell responses to AZD1222 COVID-19 vaccine. Study-level findings and limits: Targets within unmutated variant regions were reportedly found for nearly half of spike-specific TCRs. After two AZD1222 doses, spike-specific TCR breadth and depth rose versus day 0.

The CDR3 extends over 14 amino acids. Trimming stripped 4 bases from V and 5 bases from J, with 14 bases between. Germline V gene data show CDR1 as SQVTM and CDR2 as ANQGSEA. The data were produced by immunoSEQ multiplex PCR, yet TCRdb's version contains in-frame clones alone and is incomplete. The data contain roughly 100,000 clones, 88% of them seen just once; the ten biggest clones take up about 9.3%. About this clone: Its specificity is not known.

This receptor was obtained from an adult in good health. The gene calls are TRBV29-1 and TRBJ1-4, with D maybe TRBD1 (6 bases). Sequencing was performed on peripheral blood, taken on day 0 of AZD1222 vaccination. The CDR3 coding sequence is TGCAGCGTTGCCCCCGGGACACCAAATGAAAAACTGTTTTTT. As protein: CSVAPGTPNEKLFF.